The 32 T cell receptor beta chains presented below share a single source sample, sequenced in a study of T-cell reconstitution after alpha-beta-depleted transplantation in children. A library of TCRbeta sequences, prepared with unique molecular identifiers, was generated. One entry per CDR3 protein, called by TCRdb with MiXCR from the PCR reads. The data hold just over 350,000 distinct CDR3 sequences, with about 14% observed a single time. Sequences were derived from PBMCs, sampled from the stem cell graft. These receptors came from a human donor who donated a stem cell graft to a child with Fanconi anemia.

This clonotype was recorded many times. The V and J genes are TRBV5-1 and TRBJ2-5; D is unresolved. Per the germline V gene, CDR1 is SGHRS and CDR2 is YFSETQ. V lost 0 bases and J 4 bases, leaving 7 bases between the germline ends. The CDR3 totals 13 residues. CDR3 bases: TGCGCCAGCAGCTTGGAGGGTTTAGAGACCCAGTACTTC. It encodes CASSLEGLETQYF. The whole variable domain, remainder taken from reference TRBV5-1 and TRBJ2-5, is KAGVTQTPRYLIKTRGQQVTLSCSPISGHRSVSWYQQTPGQGLQFLFEYFSETQRNKGNFPGRFSGRQFSNSRSEMNVSTLELGDSALYLCASSLEGLETQYFGPGTRLLVL.

The chain joins TRBV10-3 to TRBJ1-5; 7 nucleotides match TRBD1. With V trimmed by 9 bases and J by 5 bases, 1 base remained unmatched. CDR1 is ENHRY, CDR2 SYGVKD, per germline. The CDR3 has 11 amino acids. DNA of the CDR3: TGTGCCATGGACAGGCATCAGCCCCAGCATTTT. Amino acid sequence: CAMDRHQPQHF.

This clonotype has just a few counts. V and J are TRBV5-1 and TRBJ1-6; possible D gene TRBD1, 6 bases. The V end was cut by 2 bases, the J end by 9 bases, with 15 bases between. The CDR3 is made up of 15 amino acids. Germline V gives CDR1 SGHRS, CDR2 YFSETQ. CDR3: CASSFQQGRGSPLHF. The CDR3 coding sequence is TGCGCCAGCAGCTTCCAACAGGGTAGGGGTTCACCCCTCCACTTT.

In this sample, this clonotype turned up a few times. The rearrangement uses TRBV20-1 and TRBJ2-5; weak D call: TRBD2 (5 bases). Trimming left V 4 bases short and J 5 bases short, with 11 bases between. The CDR3 spans 12 residues. Germline CDR1 and CDR2: DFQATT and SNEGSKA (reference sequence). The CDR3 is CSATGTGETQYF. CDR3 DNA: TGCAGTGCTACGGGTACGGGGGAGACCCAGTACTTC.

This clonotype showed up just a few times. The chain links TRBV3-1 to TRBJ2-5; 11 bases are a match to TRBD1. The ends lost 4 bases at V and 5 bases at J; junction bases unmatched: 6. This CDR3 is 15 amino acids long. Germline CDR1 and CDR2: LGHDT and YNNKEL (reference sequence). CDR3 residues: CASSPQDRGQETQYF. CDR3 DNA sequence: TGTGCCAGCAGCCCTCAGGACAGGGGGCAGGAGACCCAGTACTTC.

This clonotype was picked up a small number of times. The gene calls are TRBV7-2 and TRBJ2-5; TRBD2 matches at 10 bases. CDR3 length equals 16 residues. V dropped 4 bases and J dropped 4; count of bases not matched to a gene: 9. The germline gives CDR1 SGHTA, CDR2 FQGNSA. The CDR3, as DNA: TGTGCCAGCAGCTCGAAACTAGCGGGGACCGCAGAGACCCAGTACTTC. This gives the protein CASSSKLAGTAETQYF.

This clonotype was recorded at least ten times. The chain employs TRBV25-1 and TRBJ1-6; D is unresolved. Germline CDR1 and CDR2: MGHDK and SYGVNS. The CDR3 covers 14 residues. Trimming cost V 5 bases and J 7 bases, with 12 bases left between them. The CDR3, as DNA: TGTGCCAGCAGTCTAGGGTTGCCCAATTCACCCCTCCACTTT. Its translation: CASSLGLPNSPLHF.

This clonotype showed up many times. The CDR3 coding sequence is TGTGCCAGCAGTGTATGGGGGGCTGGTGGGGAAAAACTGTTTTTT. This translates into CASSVWGAGGEKLFF. The chain carries TRBV6-1 and TRBJ1-4; D perhaps matches TRBD1 (6 bases). The CDR3 sequence is 15 residues long. V was trimmed by 4 bases and J by 8 bases, leaving 17 bases between them. The germline gives CDR1 MNHNS, CDR2 SASEGT.

This clonotype was seen only a few times. V and J are TRBV5-6 and TRBJ1-4; 7 nucleotides match TRBD1. Trimming removed 4 bases from V and 4 bases from J; junction bases left unmatched: 7. Germline CDR1 SGHDT, CDR2 YYEEEE. The CDR3 loop spans 15 amino acids. The CDR3 bases are TGTGCCAGCAGCGCCGGGACAGTGGTTAATGAAAAACTGTTTTTT. It specifies CASSAGTVVNEKLFF.

This clonotype was seen repeatedly, ten times or more. The rearrangement links TRBV6-1 to TRBJ1-1; D is possibly TRBD1 (5 bases). Germline V CDR1 and CDR2: MNHNS, SASEGT. V was clipped by 6 bases and J by 5 bases, with 16 bases between them. This CDR3 region has 14 residues. Here the CDR3 reads CASSLRWTRTEAFF. CDR3 sequence (DNA): TGTGCCAGCAGCCTCAGGTGGACAAGGACTGAAGCTTTCTTT.

The chain couples TRBV2 to TRBJ1-6; unclear D gene. Per germline, CDR1 SNHLY and CDR2 FYNNEI. The V end lost 4 bases, the J end lost 9 bases, and 4 bases lay between the germline ends. The CDR3 is 11 residues long. The CDR3 sequence is CASSVASPLHF. The DNA of the CDR3 is TGTGCCAGCAGTGTAGCTTCACCCCTCCACTTT.

This clonotype was counted many times. The rearrangement uses TRBV12-3 or TRBV12-4 and TRBJ1-5, with D tentatively TRBD1 (6 bases). Trimming took 1 base from V and 5 from J, leaving 9 bases between them. The CDR3 has 14 amino acids. DNA for the CDR3: TGTGCCAGCAGTTTAGTAGGGGGAGATCAGCCCCAGCATTTT. This sequence encodes CASSLVGGDQPQHF.

A few counts support this clonotype. V is TRBV6-1 and J is TRBJ1-1, with unresolved D. Between the trimmed V and J ends, which lost 0 bases and 9 bases, there was a span of 5 bases. This CDR3 region has 11 residues. The germline CDR1 and CDR2 sequences are MNHNS and SASEGT. The CDR3 nucleotides read TGTGCCAGCAGTGAAGCACAACAAGCTTTCTTT. It encodes CASSEAQQAFF.

The chain carries TRBV4-3 and TRBJ1-2; D is possibly TRBD1 (5 bases). From germline, CDR1 is LGHNA and CDR2 YSLEER. The length of the CDR3 is 15 residues. Trimming took 1 base from V and 0 from J, leaving 9 bases between them. CDR3 coding DNA: TGCGCCAGCAGCCAAGGGACACACGCTAACTATGGCTACACCTTC. The encoded protein is CASSQGTHANYGYTF.

This clonotype appeared a few times. This chain joins TRBV28 and TRBJ2-3; the D gene is possibly TRBD1 (6 bases). Germline values: CDR1 MDHEN, CDR2 SYDVKM. V lost 10 bases and J 2 bases, leaving 19 bases between the germline ends. The CDR3 spans 15 residues. This chain's CDR3 is CAMGSGDRHTDTQYF. Written as DNA, the CDR3 is TGTGCCATGGGCTCCGGCGACAGGCACACAGATACGCAGTATTTT. Looking up the rest from reference TRBV28 and TRBJ2-3 gives the full variable domain: DVKVTQSSRYLVKRTGEKVFLECVQDMDHENMFWYRQDPGLGLRLIYFSYDVKMKEKGDIPEGYSVSREKKERFSLILESASTNQTSMYLCAMGSGDRHTDTQYFGPGTRLTVL.

This clonotype was found once. The chain employs TRBV12-3 or TRBV12-4 and TRBJ2-2; no clear D. This CDR3 is built from 13 residues. The V end was cut by 8 bases, the J end by 8 bases, with 15 bases between. CDR3 in amino acids: CASDTVVSGELFF. In DNA form, the CDR3 reads TGTGCCAGCGATACGGTGGTGTCGGGGGAGCTGTTTTTT.

This clonotype was counted a few times. V and J are TRBV20-1 and TRBJ2-7; D uncertain. V lost 7 bases to trimming and J lost 2 bases, with 9 bases between them. There are 11 residues in the CDR3. Looked up from germline, CDR1 is DFQATT and CDR2 is SNEGSKA (reference sequence). CDR3: CSVGRTYEQYF. CDR3 nucleotide sequence: TGCAGTGTTGGCAGAACCTACGAGCAGTACTTC.

The chain carries TRBV7-9 and TRBJ2-4; TRBD2 aligns across 7 bases. This CDR3 has 14 residues. V gave up 0 bases and J gave up 6 bases; unmatched junction bases: 2. The germline V gene encodes CDR1 SEHNR and CDR2 FQNEAQ (reference sequence). In DNA, the CDR3 is TGTGCCAGCAGCTTAGCGGCTAGCGGAAACATTCAGTACTTC. It codes for CASSLAASGNIQYF.

The V call is TRBV6-5, the J call TRBJ1-1; 8 bases are a match to TRBD1. Germline values: CDR1 MNHEY, CDR2 SVGAGI. With 4 bases clipped from V and 5 bases from J, the junction kept 6 bases outside the gene matches. CDR3 length: 14 amino acids. The CDR3 bases are TGTGCCAGCAGTTCCCGACAGGGGAAAACTGAAGCTTTCTTT. This gives the protein CASSSRQGKTEAFF.

This clonotype was detected ten times or more. The V call is TRBV4-1, the J call TRBJ2-7, with 8 nucleotides matching TRBD1. The CDR3 loop spans 16 amino acids. The ends lost 5 bases at V and 4 bases at J; junction bases unmatched: 13. CDR1 and CDR2 (germline): MGHRA, YSYEKL. Here the CDR3 reads CASSSSGTGQGYEQYF. CDR3 bases: TGCGCCAGCAGCTCAAGTGGGACTGGACAGGGTTACGAGCAGTACTTC.

This clonotype was found many times. The chain carries TRBV10-3 and TRBJ1-1; 7 bases fit TRBD1. The CDR3 extends over 13 amino acids. CDR1 and CDR2 (germline): ENHRY, SYGVKD. V gave up 6 bases and J gave up 3 bases; unmatched junction bases: 4. The CDR3 sequence: CAIRIQGDTEAFF. CDR3 nucleotide sequence: TGTGCCATCAGGATCCAGGGGGACACTGAAGCTTTCTTT.

A remark on this clonotype: It is likely a read error, because the conserved phenylalanine at the end of the CDR3 is missing. The CDR3 nucleotides read TGCAGCGTTAAACGCACAAGTGAGCAGTTCTTA. Protein product: CSVKRTSEQFL. This rearrangement joins TRBV29-1 to TRBJ2-1; D is uncertain. This CDR3 has 11 residues. The germline gives CDR1 SQVTM, CDR2 ANQGSEA. V lost 5 bases to trimming and J lost 9 bases, with 11 bases between them.

V gene TRBV9 combines with J gene TRBJ2-3; no clear D gene. Looked up from germline, CDR1 is SGDLS and CDR2 is YYNGEE. This CDR3 has 15 residues. The V gene lost 0 bases and the J gene lost 2 bases, with 10 bases spanning the gap. The CDR3 here is CASSVGKGFTDTQYF. The CDR3 nucleotides read TGTGCCAGCAGCGTAGGGAAGGGTTTCACAGATACGCAGTATTTT.

This clonotype was detected ten times or more. The genes are TRBV28 and TRBJ2-2, with 7 bases that match TRBD2. CDR3 size: 13 residues. Germline values: CDR1 MDHEN, CDR2 SYDVKM. Trimming at V came to 6 bases and at J to 7 bases, leaving 5 bases not matched to a gene. CDR3 loop: CASRRGNLGELFF. The CDR3 DNA sequence: TGTGCCAGCAGGCGGGGGAACCTCGGGGAGCTGTTTTTT.

This clonotype was observed many times. The chain has TRBV11-2 and TRBJ2-7; D not certain. V lost 3 bases to trimming and J lost 1 base, with 10 bases between them. CDR3 size: 14 residues. The germline V gene has CDR1 SGHAT and CDR2 FQNNGV. CDR3 in DNA: TGTGCCAGCAGCTTCACGGAATCTTCCTACGAGCAGTACTTC. Translated, it gives CASSFTESSYEQYF.

This clonotype was counted at least ten times. The chain has TRBV5-1 and TRBJ2-7, with D possibly being TRBD2 (7 bases). V was clipped by 3 bases and J by 4 bases, with 17 bases between them. This CDR3 is 15 amino acids long. Germline CDR1 is SGHRS and CDR2 is YFSETQ. The CDR3 sequence: CASSSAAGAVYEQYF. The CDR3 DNA follows: TGCGCCAGCAGCTCAGCGGCGGGGGCTGTTTACGAGCAGTACTTC. Full variable domain (remainder filled in from reference TRBV5-1 and TRBJ2-7): KAGVTQTPRYLIKTRGQQVTLSCSPISGHRSVSWYQQTPGQGLQFLFEYFSETQRNKGNFPGRFSGRQFSNSRSEMNVSTLELGDSALYLCASSSAAGAVYEQYFGPGTRLTVT.

The chain combines TRBV7-9 with TRBJ2-2; no definite D call. The V gene's germline CDR1 is SEHNR and CDR2 FQNEAQ (reference sequence). Deletions cut 6 bases from V and 4 bases from J, with 9 bases between. This CDR3 contains 13 residues. The CDR3 sequence: CASSHLFTGELFF. As DNA, the CDR3 is TGTGCCAGCAGTCACTTATTCACCGGGGAGCTGTTTTTT.

In this sample, this clonotype turned up a few times. Written as DNA, the CDR3 is TGTGCCTCCCGGACTTCAGGAGCCAACACTGAAGCTTTCTTT. Its protein is CASRTSGANTEAFF. The chain has TRBV28 and TRBJ1-1, with no clear D. Germline V CDR1 and CDR2: MDHEN, SYDVKM. The CDR3 runs to 14 residues. Deletions cut 11 bases from V and 2 bases from J, with 18 bases between.

This clonotype was picked up a small number of times. V usage is TRBV10-3 and J usage is TRBJ2-1; D perhaps matches TRBD2 (6 bases). CDR3 size: 14 residues. Deletions cut 3 bases from V and 7 bases from J, with 13 bases between. Germline assignment: CDR1 ENHRY and CDR2 SYGVKD. The CDR3 bases are TGTGCCATCAGTGACACTGAAGCGGGTAATGAGCAGTTCTTC. As protein: CAISDTEAGNEQFF.

This clonotype was picked up a small number of times. V and J are TRBV9 and TRBJ1-2; 8 bases match TRBD1. Trimming at V came to 4 bases and at J to 3 bases, leaving 2 bases not matched to a gene. The CDR3 runs to 13 residues. The germline CDR1 and CDR2 sequences are SGDLS and YYNGEE. CDR3: CASSNRGYYGYTF. The CDR3 DNA reads TGTGCCAGCAGCAACAGGGGGTACTATGGCTACACCTTC.

This chain uses TRBV9 with TRBJ2-7, with D perhaps matching TRBD1 or TRBD2 (5 bases each). Per germline, CDR1 SGDLS and CDR2 YYNGEE. V gave up 1 base and J gave up 6 bases, with 11 bases separating them. This CDR3 spans 13 amino acids. The CDR3 sequence: CASSVRGEGEQYF. The CDR3 bases are TGTGCCAGCAGCGTAAGAGGGGAAGGCGAGCAGTACTTC.

There are a few counts of this clonotype. The CDR3 reads CSVQLQGANEKLFF. In DNA, the CDR3 is TGCAGCGTGCAGCTACAGGGGGCTAATGAAAAACTGTTTTTT. The V gene is TRBV29-1, the J gene TRBJ1-4, with TRBD1 matching over 8 bases. The CDR3 has 14 amino acids. V lost 6 bases, J lost 3 bases, and 6 bases stayed unmatched. The germline gives CDR1 SQVTM, CDR2 ANQGSEA.